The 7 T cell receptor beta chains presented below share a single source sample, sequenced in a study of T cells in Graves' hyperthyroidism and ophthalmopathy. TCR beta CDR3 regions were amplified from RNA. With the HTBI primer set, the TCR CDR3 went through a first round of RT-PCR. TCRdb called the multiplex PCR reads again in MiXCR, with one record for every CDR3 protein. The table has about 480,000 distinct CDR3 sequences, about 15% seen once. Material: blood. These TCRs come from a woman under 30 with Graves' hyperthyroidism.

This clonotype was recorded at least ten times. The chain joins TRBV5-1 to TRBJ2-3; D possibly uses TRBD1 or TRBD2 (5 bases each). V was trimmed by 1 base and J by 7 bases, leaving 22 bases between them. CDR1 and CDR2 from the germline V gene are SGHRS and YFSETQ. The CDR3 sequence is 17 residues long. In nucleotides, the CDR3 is TGCGCCAGCAGCTTGTTGGGCTCCTGGGACGCCGTGAATACGCAGTATTTT. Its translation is CASSLLGSWDAVNTQYF.

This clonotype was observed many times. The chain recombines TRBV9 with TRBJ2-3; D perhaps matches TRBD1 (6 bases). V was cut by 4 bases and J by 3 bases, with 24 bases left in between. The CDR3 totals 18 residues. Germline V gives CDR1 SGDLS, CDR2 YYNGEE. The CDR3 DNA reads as TGTGCCAGCAGCCTAGAAGGAACGGGACACACCCGAACAGATACGCAGTATTTT. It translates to CASSLEGTGHTRTDTQYF. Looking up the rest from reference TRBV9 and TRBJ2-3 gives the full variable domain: DSGVTQTPKHLITATGQRVTLRCSPRSGDLSVYWYQQSLDQGLQFLIQYYNGEERAKGNILERFSAQQFPDLHSELNLSSLELGDSALYFCASSLEGTGHTRTDTQYFGPGTRLTVL.

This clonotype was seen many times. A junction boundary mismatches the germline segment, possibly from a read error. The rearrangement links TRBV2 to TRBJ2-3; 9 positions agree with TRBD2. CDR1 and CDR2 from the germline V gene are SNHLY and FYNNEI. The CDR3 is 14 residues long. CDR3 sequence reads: CATSSGSVTDTQYF. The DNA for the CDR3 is TGTGCCACCAGTAGCGGGAGCGTAACAGATACGCAGTATTTT.

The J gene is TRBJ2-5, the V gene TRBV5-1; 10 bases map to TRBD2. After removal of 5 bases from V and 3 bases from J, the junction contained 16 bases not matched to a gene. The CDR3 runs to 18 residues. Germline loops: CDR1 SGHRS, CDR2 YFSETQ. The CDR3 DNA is TGCGCCAGCAGGCCCTACCGTTCTAGACTAGCGGGCGAAGAGACCCAGTACTTC. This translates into CASRPYRSRLAGEETQYF.

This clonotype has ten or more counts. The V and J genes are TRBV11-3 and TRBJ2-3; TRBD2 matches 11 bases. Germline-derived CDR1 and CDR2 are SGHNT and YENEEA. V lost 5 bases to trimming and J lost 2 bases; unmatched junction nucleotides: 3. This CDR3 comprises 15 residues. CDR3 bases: TGTGCCAGCAGCAATAGCGGGAGGGCCACAGATACGCAGTATTTT. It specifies CASSNSGRATDTQYF.

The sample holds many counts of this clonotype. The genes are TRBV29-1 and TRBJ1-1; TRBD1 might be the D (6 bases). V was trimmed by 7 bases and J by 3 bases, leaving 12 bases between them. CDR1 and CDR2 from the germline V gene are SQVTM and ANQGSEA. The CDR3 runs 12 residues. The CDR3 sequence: CSGRRGDTEAFF. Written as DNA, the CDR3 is TGCAGCGGTCGCAGGGGTGACACTGAAGCTTTCTTT.

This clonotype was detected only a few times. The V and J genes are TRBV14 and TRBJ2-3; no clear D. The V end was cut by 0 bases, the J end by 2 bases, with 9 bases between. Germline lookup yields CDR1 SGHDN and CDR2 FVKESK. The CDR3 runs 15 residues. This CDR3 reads CASSQDRAHTDTQYF. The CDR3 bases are TGTGCCAGCAGCCAAGATCGAGCGCACACAGATACGCAGTATTTT. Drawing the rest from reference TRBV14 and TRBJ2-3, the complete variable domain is EAGVTQFPSHSVIEKGQTVTLRCDPISGHDNLYWYRRVMGKEIKFLLHFVKESKQDESGMPNNRFLAERTGGTYSTLKVQPAELEDSGVYFCASSQDRAHTDTQYFGPGTRLTVL.